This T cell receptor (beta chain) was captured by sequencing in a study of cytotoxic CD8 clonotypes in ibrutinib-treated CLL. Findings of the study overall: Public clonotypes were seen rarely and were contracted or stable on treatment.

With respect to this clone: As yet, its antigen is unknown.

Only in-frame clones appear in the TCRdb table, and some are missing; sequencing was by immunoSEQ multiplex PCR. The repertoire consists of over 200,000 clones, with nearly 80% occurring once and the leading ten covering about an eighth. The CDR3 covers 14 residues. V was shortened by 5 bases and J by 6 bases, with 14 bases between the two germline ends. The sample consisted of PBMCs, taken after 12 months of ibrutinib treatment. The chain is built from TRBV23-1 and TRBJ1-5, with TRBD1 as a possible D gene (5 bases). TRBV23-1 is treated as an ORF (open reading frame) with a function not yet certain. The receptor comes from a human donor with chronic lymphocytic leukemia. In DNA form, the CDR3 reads TGCGCCAGCAGTTTAGGGGCCCCCACTCAGCCCCAGCATTTT. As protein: CASSLGAPTQPQHF.